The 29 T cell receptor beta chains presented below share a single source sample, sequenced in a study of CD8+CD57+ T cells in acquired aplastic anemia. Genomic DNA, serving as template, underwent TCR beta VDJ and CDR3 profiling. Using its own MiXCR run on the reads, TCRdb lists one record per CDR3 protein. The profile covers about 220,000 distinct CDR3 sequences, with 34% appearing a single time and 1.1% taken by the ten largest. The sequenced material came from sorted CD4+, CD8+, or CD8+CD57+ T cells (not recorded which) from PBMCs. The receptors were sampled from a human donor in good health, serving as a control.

For the CDR3, the DNA is TGCAGTGCTAGTTACAGCGGGGGTTCCTACGAGCAGTACTTC. This codes for CSASYSGGSYEQYF. The V and J genes are TRBV20-1 and TRBJ2-7; 8 bases are shared with TRBD2. This CDR3 has 14 amino acids. Trimming at V came to 3 bases and at J to 1 base, leaving 5 bases not matched to a gene. Germline V CDR1 and CDR2: DFQATT, SNEGSKA (reference sequence).

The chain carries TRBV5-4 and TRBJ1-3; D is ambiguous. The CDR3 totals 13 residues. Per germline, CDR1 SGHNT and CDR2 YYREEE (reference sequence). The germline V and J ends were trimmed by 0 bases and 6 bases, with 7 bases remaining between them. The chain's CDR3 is CASSLVSENTIYF. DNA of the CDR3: TGTGCCAGCAGCTTGGTCAGTGAAAACACCATATATTTT.

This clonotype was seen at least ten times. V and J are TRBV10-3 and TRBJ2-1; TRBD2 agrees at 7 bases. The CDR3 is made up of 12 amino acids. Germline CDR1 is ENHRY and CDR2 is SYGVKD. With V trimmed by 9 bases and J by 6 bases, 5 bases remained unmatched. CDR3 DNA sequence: TGTGCCATAGCGGGGACCATCAATGAGCAGTTCTTC. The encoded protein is CAIAGTINEQFF.

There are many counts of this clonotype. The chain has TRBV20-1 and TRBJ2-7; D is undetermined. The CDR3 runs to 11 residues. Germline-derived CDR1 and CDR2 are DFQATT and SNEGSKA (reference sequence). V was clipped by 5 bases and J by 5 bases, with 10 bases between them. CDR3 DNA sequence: TGCAGTGCTCCCGTTGGGGACGAGCAGTACTTC. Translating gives CSAPVGDEQYF.

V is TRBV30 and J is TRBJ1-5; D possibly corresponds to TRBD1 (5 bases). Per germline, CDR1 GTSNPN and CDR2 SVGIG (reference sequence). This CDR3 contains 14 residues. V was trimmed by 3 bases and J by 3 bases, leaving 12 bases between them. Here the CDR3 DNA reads TGTGCCTGGAGGCCCAGGGCGGTCAATCAGCCCCAGCATTTT. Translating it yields CAWRPRAVNQPQHF. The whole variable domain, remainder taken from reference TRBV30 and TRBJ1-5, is SQTIHQWPATLVQPVGSPLSLECTVEGTSNPNLYWYRQAAGRGLQLLFYSVGIGQISSEVPQNLSASRPQDRQFILSSKKLLLSDSGFYLCAWRPRAVNQPQHFGDGTRLSIL.

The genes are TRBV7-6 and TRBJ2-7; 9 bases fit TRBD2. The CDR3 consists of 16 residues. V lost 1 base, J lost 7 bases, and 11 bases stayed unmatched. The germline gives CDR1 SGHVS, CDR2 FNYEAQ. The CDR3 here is CASSLVSGGTEGEQYF. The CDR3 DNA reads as TGTGCCAGCAGCTTAGTCAGCGGGGGGACAGAAGGGGAGCAGTACTTC.

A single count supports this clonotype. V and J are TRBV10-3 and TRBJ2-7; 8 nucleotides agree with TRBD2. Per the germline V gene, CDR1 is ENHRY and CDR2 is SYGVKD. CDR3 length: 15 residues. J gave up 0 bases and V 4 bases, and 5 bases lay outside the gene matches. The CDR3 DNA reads TGTGCCATCAGTGCGGCGGGAGGCAGCTCCTACGAGCAGTACTTC. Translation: CAISAAGGSSYEQYF.

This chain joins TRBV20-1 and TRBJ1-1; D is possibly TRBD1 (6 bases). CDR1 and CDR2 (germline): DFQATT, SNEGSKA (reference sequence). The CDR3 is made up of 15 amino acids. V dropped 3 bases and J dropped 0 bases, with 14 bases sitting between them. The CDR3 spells CSASSPTGLNTEAFF. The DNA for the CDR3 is TGCAGTGCTAGTTCACCTACAGGGTTGAACACTGAAGCTTTCTTT.

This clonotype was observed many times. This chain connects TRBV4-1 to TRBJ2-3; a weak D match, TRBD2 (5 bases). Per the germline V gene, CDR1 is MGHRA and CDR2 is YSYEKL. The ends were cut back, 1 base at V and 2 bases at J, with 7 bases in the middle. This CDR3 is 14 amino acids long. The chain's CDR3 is CASSQADYTDTQYF. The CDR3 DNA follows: TGCGCCAGCAGCCAAGCTGACTACACAGATACGCAGTATTTT.

The CDR3 region has the DNA TGTGCCTGGAGTAGAGCTGGGTCCAACTATGGCTACACCTTC. It translates to CAWSRAGSNYGYTF. This rearrangement joins TRBV30 to TRBJ1-2; no clear D. Germline CDR1 is GTSNPN and CDR2 is SVGIG (reference sequence). The CDR3 loop spans 14 amino acids. Deletions cut 2 bases from V and 2 bases from J, with 12 bases between.

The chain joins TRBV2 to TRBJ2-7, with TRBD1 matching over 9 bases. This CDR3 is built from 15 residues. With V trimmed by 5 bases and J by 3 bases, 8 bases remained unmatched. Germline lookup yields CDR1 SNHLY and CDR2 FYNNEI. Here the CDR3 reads CASSLTGTGFYEQYF. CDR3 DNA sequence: TGTGCCAGCAGTTTAACGGGGACAGGGTTCTACGAGCAGTACTTC.

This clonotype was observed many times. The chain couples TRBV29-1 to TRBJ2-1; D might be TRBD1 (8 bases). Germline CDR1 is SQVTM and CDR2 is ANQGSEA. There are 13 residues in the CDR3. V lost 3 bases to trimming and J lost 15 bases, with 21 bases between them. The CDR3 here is CSVDGSKQGGGFF. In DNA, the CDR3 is TGCAGCGTTGACGGAAGCAAACAGGGGGGGGGGTTCTTC.

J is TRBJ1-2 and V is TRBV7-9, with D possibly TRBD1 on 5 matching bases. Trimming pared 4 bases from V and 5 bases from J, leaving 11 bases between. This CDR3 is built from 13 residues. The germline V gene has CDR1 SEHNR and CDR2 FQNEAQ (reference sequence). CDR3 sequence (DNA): TGTGCCAGCAGCTCCGGGGGGGGGTATGGCTACACCTTC. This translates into CASSSGGGYGYTF.

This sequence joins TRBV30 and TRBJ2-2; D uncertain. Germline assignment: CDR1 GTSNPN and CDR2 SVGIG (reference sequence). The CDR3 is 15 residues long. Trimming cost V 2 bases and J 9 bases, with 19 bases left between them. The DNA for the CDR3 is TGTGCCTGGAGTTTCCGTCGGTCGGCACCGAGGGAGCTGTTTTTT. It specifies CAWSFRRSAPRELFF.

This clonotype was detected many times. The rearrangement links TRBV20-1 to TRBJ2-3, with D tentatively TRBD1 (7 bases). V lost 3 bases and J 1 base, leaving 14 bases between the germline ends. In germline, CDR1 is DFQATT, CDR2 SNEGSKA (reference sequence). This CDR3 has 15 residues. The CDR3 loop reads CSASSGGLGTDTQYF. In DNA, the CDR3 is TGCAGTGCTAGTTCAGGGGGGCTGGGCACAGATACGCAGTATTTT.

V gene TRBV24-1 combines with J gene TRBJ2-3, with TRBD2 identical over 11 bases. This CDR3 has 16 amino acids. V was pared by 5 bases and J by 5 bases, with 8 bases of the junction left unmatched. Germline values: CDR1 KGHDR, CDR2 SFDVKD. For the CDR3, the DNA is TGTGCCACCAGTGGTGTGACTAGCGGGGAGGGAGATACGCAGTATTTT. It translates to CATSGVTSGEGDTQYF.

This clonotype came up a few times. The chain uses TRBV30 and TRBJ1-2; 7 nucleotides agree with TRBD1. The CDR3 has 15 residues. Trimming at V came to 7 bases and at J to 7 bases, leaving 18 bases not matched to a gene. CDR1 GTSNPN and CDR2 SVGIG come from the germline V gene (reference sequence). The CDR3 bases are TGTGCCTCCCGGGACAGCTTTCCGACAAGCGCTGGCTACACCTTC. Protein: CASRDSFPTSAGYTF.

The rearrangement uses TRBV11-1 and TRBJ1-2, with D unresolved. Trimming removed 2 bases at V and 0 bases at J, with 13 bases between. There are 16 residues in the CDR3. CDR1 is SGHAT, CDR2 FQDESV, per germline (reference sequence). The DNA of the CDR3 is TGTGCCAGCAGCTTACGGGAGGGAAAGGCTAACTATGGCTACACCTTC. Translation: CASSLREGKANYGYTF.

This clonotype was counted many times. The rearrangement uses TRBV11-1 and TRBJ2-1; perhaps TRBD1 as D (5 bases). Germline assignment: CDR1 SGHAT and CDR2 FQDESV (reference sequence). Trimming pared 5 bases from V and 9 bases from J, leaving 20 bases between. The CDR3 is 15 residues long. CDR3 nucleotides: TGTGCCAGCAGCAAAGACAGATTCCGACCGGGTGAGCAGTTCTTC. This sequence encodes CASSKDRFRPGEQFF.

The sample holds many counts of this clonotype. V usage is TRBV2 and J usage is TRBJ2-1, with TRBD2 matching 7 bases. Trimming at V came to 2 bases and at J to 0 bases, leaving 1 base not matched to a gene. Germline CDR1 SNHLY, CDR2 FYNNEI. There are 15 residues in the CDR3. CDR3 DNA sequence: TGTGCCAGCAGTGAAACGGGGGGCTCCTACAATGAGCAGTTCTTC. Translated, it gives CASSETGGSYNEQFF. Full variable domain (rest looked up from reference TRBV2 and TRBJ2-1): EPEVTQTPSHQVTQMGQEVILRCVPISNHLYFYWYRQILGQKVEFLVSFYNNEISEKSEIFDDQFSVERPDGSNFTLKIRSTKLEDSAMYFCASSETGGSYNEQFFGPGTRLTVL.

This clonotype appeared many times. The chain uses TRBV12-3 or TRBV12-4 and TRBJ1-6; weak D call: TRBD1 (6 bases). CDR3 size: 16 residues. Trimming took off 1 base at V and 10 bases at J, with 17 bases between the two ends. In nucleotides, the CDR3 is TGTGCCAGCAGTTTAGGACTGACAGGTAGAGGATCACCCCTCCACTTT. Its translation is CASSLGLTGRGSPLHF.

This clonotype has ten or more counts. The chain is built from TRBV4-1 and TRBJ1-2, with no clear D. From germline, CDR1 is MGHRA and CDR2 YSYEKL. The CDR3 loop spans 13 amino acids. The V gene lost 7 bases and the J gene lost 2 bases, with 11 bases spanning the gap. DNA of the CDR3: TGCGCCAGCACCGGGCTTGGCAACTATGGCTACACCTTC. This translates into CASTGLGNYGYTF.

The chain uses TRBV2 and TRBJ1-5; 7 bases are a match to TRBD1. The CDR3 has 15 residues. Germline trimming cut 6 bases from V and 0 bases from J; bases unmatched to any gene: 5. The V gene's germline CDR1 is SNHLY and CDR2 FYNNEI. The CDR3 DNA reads TGTGCCAGCAGGGACAGGCCGTATAGCAATCAGCCCCAGCATTTT. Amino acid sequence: CASRDRPYSNQPQHF.

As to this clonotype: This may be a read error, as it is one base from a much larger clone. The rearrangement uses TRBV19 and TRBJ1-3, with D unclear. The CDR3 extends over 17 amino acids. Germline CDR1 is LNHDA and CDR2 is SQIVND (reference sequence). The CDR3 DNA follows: TGTGCCAGTAGTATTCAAGGATCAGCCGGCCCTGGAAACACCGTATATTTT. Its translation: CASSIQGSAGPGNTVYF.

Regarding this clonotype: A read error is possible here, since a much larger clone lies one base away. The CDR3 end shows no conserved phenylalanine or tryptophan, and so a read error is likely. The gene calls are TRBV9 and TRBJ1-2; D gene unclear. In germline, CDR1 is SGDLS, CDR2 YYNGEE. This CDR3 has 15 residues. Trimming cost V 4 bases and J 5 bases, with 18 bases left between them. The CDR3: CASSPRSAGSYGYTC. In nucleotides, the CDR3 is TGTGCCAGCAGCCCCAGGTCGGCAGGCTCGTATGGCTACACCTGC.

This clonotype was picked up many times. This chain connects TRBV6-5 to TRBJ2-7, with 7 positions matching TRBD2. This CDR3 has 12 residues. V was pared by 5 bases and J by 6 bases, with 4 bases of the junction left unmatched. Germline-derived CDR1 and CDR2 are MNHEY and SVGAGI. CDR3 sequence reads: CASSGDYPEQYF. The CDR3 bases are TGTGCCAGCAGTGGGGACTACCCCGAGCAGTACTTC.

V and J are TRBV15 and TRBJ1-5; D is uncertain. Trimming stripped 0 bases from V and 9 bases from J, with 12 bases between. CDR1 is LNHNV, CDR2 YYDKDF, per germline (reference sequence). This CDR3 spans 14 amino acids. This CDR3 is CATSRDEGIGPQHF. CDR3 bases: TGTGCCACCAGCAGAGATGAGGGTATAGGGCCCCAGCATTTT.

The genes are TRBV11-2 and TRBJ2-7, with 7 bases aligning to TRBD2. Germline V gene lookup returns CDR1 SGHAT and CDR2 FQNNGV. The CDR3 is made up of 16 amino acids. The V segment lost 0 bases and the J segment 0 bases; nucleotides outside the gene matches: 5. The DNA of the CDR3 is TGTGCCAGCAGCTTAGAGTGGGGGGGTTACTCCTACGAGCAGTACTTC. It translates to CASSLEWGGYSYEQYF.

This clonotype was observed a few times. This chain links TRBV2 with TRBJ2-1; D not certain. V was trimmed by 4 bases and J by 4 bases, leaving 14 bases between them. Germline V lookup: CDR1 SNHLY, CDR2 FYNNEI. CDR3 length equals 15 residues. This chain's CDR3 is CASSGRVFNYNEQFF. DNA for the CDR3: TGTGCCAGCAGTGGGAGAGTATTTAATTACAATGAGCAGTTCTTC. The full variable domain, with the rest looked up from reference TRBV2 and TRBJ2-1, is EPEVTQTPSHQVTQMGQEVILRCVPISNHLYFYWYRQILGQKVEFLVSFYNNEISEKSEIFDDQFSVERPDGSNFTLKIRSTKLEDSAMYFCASSGRVFNYNEQFFGPGTRLTVL.